This T cell receptor beta chain was profiled in a study of blood T cell repertoires in COVID-19. Original processing methods: Reference gene primers were amplified, and this amplification served to estimate nucleated cell counts. The table came from immunoSEQ multiplex PCR; TCRdb's copy has only in-frame clones and leaves some out. D and trimming come from the DNA, and the V and J calls and clone size come from that table. The table shows tens of thousands of clones, with roughly 84% occurring only once. The sample consisted of peripheral blood. The receptor was isolated from a man between 70 and 80 years old with acute or convalescent COVID-19.

The CDR3 nucleotides are TGTGCCAGCACCCCCGCGCAGGCTTCCTACGAGCAGTACTTC. This gives the protein CASTPAQASYEQYF. The V call is TRBV9, the J call TRBJ2-7; D not resolved. Germline V lookup: CDR1 SGDLS, CDR2 YYNGEE. Trimming took 6 bases from V and 1 from J, leaving 14 bases between them. This CDR3 comprises 14 residues.